The 32 T cell receptor beta chains given below trace back to one sample, sequenced in a study of T-cell memory formation after mild COVID-19. Via MiXCR, TCRdb re-called the 5' RACE reads, giving one row per CDR3 protein. The table includes roughly 340,000 distinct CDR3 sequences, around 15% detected once. Material: PBMCs or a T cell subset sorted from them (not recorded which). These receptors were taken from a man aged 18 to 29 who had mild COVID-19 (a few samples of this study predate the infection). Cell type and time point are not known.

This chain connects TRBV6-9 to TRBJ1-5; TRBD1 agrees at 7 bases. This CDR3 comprises 12 residues. Unmatched junction bases numbered 2, after V lost 9 bases and J lost 3 bases. Germline-derived CDR1 and CDR2 are MNHGY and SVAAGI. The CDR3 DNA is TGTGCCAGAACAGGGGACAATCAGCCCCAGCATTTT. Its translation is CARTGDNQPQHF.

The sample holds many counts of this clonotype. The genes are TRBV24-1 and TRBJ1-2; 9 bases align to TRBD1. The germline CDR1 and CDR2 sequences are KGHDR and SFDVKD. This CDR3 has 14 amino acids. V shed 3 bases, J shed 4 bases, and the junction held 2 bases outside the gene matches. CDR3 sequence: CATSDQTGGYGYTF. The CDR3 DNA reads TGTGCCACCAGTGATCAGACAGGGGGCTATGGCTACACCTTC.

The sample holds a few counts of this clonotype. Here the CDR3 reads CATSPGGSTNYEQYF. CDR3 nucleotides: TGTGCCACCAGCCCGGGCGGCTCCACCAACTACGAGCAGTACTTC. The J gene is TRBJ2-7, the V gene TRBV15; D not certain. The germline V gene encodes CDR1 LNHNV and CDR2 YYDKDF (reference sequence). V lost 5 bases, J lost 3 bases, and 17 bases lay in between. CDR3 length: 15 residues.

This clonotype was found a few times. The rearrangement joins TRBV29-1 to TRBJ1-2; 10 positions agree with TRBD1. The CDR3 extends over 15 amino acids. Looked up from germline, CDR1 is SQVTM and CDR2 is ANQGSEA. J lost 5 bases, V lost 6 bases, and 12 bases had no gene match. CDR3: CSVETRQGQGYGYTF. The CDR3 DNA reads as TGCAGCGTGGAGACACGCCAGGGACAGGGGTATGGCTACACCTTC.

The sample holds many counts of this clonotype. J is TRBJ2-5 and V is TRBV24-1; the D is unclear. Germline V CDR1 and CDR2: KGHDR, SFDVKD. V lost 1 base, J lost 5 bases, and 10 bases lay in between. The CDR3 length is 14 residues. This chain's CDR3 is CATSDFRTVETQYF. In DNA, the CDR3 is TGTGCCACCAGTGATTTCCGGACCGTGGAGACCCAGTACTTC.

This clonotype was found a few times. This rearrangement joins TRBV6-5 to TRBJ1-4, with 8 positions matching TRBD1. This CDR3 is 14 amino acids long. The V and J ends lost 6 bases and 8 bases, in that order; junction bases with no gene match: 8. The germline V gene encodes CDR1 MNHEY and CDR2 SVGAGI. CDR3 sequence reads: CASRKTGAGEKLFF. The CDR3 DNA reads TGTGCCAGCAGAAAGACAGGGGCAGGCGAAAAACTGTTTTTT.

The rearrangement uses TRBV4-1 and TRBJ1-2; D is uncertain. Trimming cost V 1 base and J 4 bases, with 13 bases left between them. CDR3 length: 15 residues. Germline loops: CDR1 MGHRA, CDR2 YSYEKL. CDR3 protein: CASSQAGGSAYGYTF. The CDR3 bases are TGCGCCAGCAGCCAAGCTGGAGGGTCGGCCTATGGCTACACCTTC.

This sequence joins TRBV7-8 and TRBJ1-2; D is unresolved. From germline, CDR1 is SGHVS and CDR2 FQNEAQ. V lost 1 base to trimming and J lost 6 bases, with 9 bases between them. The CDR3 runs 13 residues. CDR3 DNA sequence: TGTGCCAGCAGCTTAGTCGACATCGATGGCTACACCTTC. Translated, it gives CASSLVDIDGYTF.

V usage is TRBV18 and J usage is TRBJ1-2; 8 bases line up with TRBD1. CDR1 and CDR2 from the germline V gene are KGHSH and LQKENI. The CDR3 loop spans 14 amino acids. With 6 bases clipped from V and 7 bases from J, the junction kept 10 bases outside the gene matches. The CDR3 region is CASSLLDREVGYTF. The CDR3 bases are TGTGCCAGCTCTCTTTTGGACAGGGAGGTTGGCTACACCTTC.

This clonotype appeared a few times. This chain joins TRBV11-2 and TRBJ1-2, with 7 bases matching TRBD1. The CDR3 spans 14 residues. V lost 5 bases to trimming and J lost 6 bases; unmatched junction nucleotides: 9. Per germline, CDR1 SGHAT and CDR2 FQNNGV. The chain's CDR3 is CASSQTGAGDGYTF. CDR3 sequence (DNA): TGTGCCAGCAGCCAAACAGGGGCCGGGGATGGCTACACCTTC.

This clonotype was detected ten times or more. The chain employs TRBV5-1 and TRBJ2-1; 10 nucleotides align to TRBD2. J lost 7 bases, V lost 4 bases, and 11 bases had no gene match. This CDR3 spans 16 amino acids. Germline V gene sequence: CDR1 SGHRS, CDR2 YFSETQ. This CDR3 reads CASSPASGGAGNEQFF. CDR3 bases: TGCGCCAGCAGCCCGGCCAGCGGGGGGGCGGGTAATGAGCAGTTCTTC.

There are a few counts of this clonotype. The chain is built from TRBV11-2 and TRBJ2-1, with D possibly being TRBD2 (6 bases). There are 13 residues in the CDR3. CDR1 and CDR2 (germline): SGHAT, FQNNGV. Trimming pared 2 bases from V and 12 bases from J, leaving 14 bases between. The CDR3 DNA follows: TGTGCCAGCAGCTTAAGGCGGGGAACCAGGCAGTTCTTC. Its translation: CASSLRRGTRQFF.

This chain connects TRBV7-2 to TRBJ1-1; D unclear. In germline, CDR1 is SGHTA, CDR2 FQGNSA. The CDR3 sequence is 14 residues long. The germline V and J ends were trimmed by 0 bases and 5 bases, with 10 bases remaining between them. The CDR3 sequence is CASSLAGLLTEAFF. Here the CDR3 DNA reads TGTGCCAGCAGCTTAGCTGGGCTCTTGACTGAAGCTTTCTTT.

The CDR3 sequence is CSVGNRGNEQFF. Here the CDR3 DNA reads TGCAGCGTTGGTAACAGGGGAAATGAGCAGTTCTTC. V usage is TRBV29-1 and J usage is TRBJ2-1, with 7 bases matching TRBD1. Unmatched junction bases numbered 4, after V lost 4 bases and J lost 7 bases. The germline V gene has CDR1 SQVTM and CDR2 ANQGSEA. The CDR3 consists of 12 residues.

This clonotype was counted between two and nine times. The chain's CDR3 is CASSQASRGYGYTF. The CDR3 nucleotides read TGCGCCAGCAGCCAGGCATCAAGGGGGTATGGCTACACCTTC. The J gene is TRBJ1-2, the V gene TRBV4-1, with TRBD1 as a possible D gene (6 bases). In germline, CDR1 is MGHRA, CDR2 YSYEKL. Deletions cut 3 bases from V and 5 bases from J, with 13 bases between. The CDR3 sequence is 14 residues long.

This clonotype was counted at least ten times. The rearrangement uses TRBV6-2 or TRBV6-3 and TRBJ2-1, with D unresolved. Germline loops: CDR1 MNHEY, CDR2 SVGEGT. The germline V and J ends were trimmed by 2 bases and 3 bases, with 14 bases remaining between them. This CDR3 is built from 16 residues. CDR3 bases: TGTGCCAGCAGTTACCTTTCGGCCCGCTACTACAATGAGCAGTTCTTC. This translates into CASSYLSARYYNEQFF.

In its sample, this clonotype was seen many times. The chain recombines TRBV15 with TRBJ2-7, with 11 nucleotides matching TRBD2. Germline-derived CDR1 and CDR2 are LNHNV and YYDKDF (reference sequence). Trimming at V came to 2 bases and at J to 6 bases, leaving 3 bases not matched to a gene. The CDR3 sequence is 14 residues long. The CDR3 loop is CATSRLAGGREQYF. Written as DNA, the CDR3 is TGTGCCACCAGCAGATTAGCGGGGGGGCGCGAGCAGTACTTC.

This clonotype showed up just a few times. The chain has TRBV7-2 and TRBJ1-1, with a weak D call TRBD1 (5 bases). Germline-derived CDR1 and CDR2 are SGHTA and FQGNSA. With 1 base removed from V and 7 bases from J, the gap between germline ends came to 16 bases. The CDR3 spans 15 residues. The CDR3 is CASSLEAGWAREAFF. In DNA form, the CDR3 reads TGTGCCAGCAGCTTAGAGGCAGGGTGGGCTCGTGAAGCTTTCTTT.

The gene calls are TRBV30 and TRBJ2-7; 9 nucleotides align to TRBD1. Looked up from germline, CDR1 is GTSNPN and CDR2 is SVGIG (reference sequence). The CDR3 spans 15 residues. The trim removed 3 bases at V and 2 bases at J, leaving 8 bases unmatched. The CDR3 coding sequence is TGTGCCTGGAGCCCAGGACAGGGGATCCCCTACGAGCAGTACTTC. It specifies CAWSPGQGIPYEQYF.

CDR3 protein: CASSATGVHYGYTF. The CDR3 nucleotides are TGTGCCAGCAGCGCGACAGGAGTCCACTATGGCTACACCTTC. This chain joins TRBV6-5 and TRBJ1-2; possible D gene TRBD1, 6 bases. Trimming cost V 6 bases and J 3 bases, with 14 bases left between them. The CDR3 covers 14 residues. The germline V gene encodes CDR1 MNHEY and CDR2 SVGAGI.

The chain employs TRBV10-3 and TRBJ2-1, with D maybe TRBD2 (7 bases). The CDR3 is 17 amino acids. The germline V gene has CDR1 ENHRY and CDR2 SYGVKD. The V end lost 4 bases, the J end lost 8 bases, and 24 bases lay between the germline ends. The CDR3 coding sequence is TGTGCCATCAGTGGTCGGGGGGCAGGGAGGTCCGTAGATGAGCAGTTCTTC. This codes for CAISGRGAGRSVDEQFF.

The V call is TRBV20-1, the J call TRBJ2-5, with D perhaps TRBD1 (6 bases). Trimming removed 5 bases at V and 2 bases at J, with 12 bases between. In germline, CDR1 is DFQATT, CDR2 SNEGSKA (reference sequence). The CDR3 consists of 13 residues. The CDR3 DNA is TGCAGTGCTGGGGGCGTCAGTCAAGAGACCCAGTACTTC. Its protein product is CSAGGVSQETQYF.

This clonotype has just a few counts. The V gene is TRBV4-1, the J gene TRBJ1-1; D call uncertain. Trimming removed 6 bases from V and 1 base from J, with 12 bases in between. The CDR3 totals 14 residues. In germline, CDR1 is MGHRA, CDR2 YSYEKL. CDR3 in DNA: TGCGCCAGCAGTTATCCGGGAAGGAACACTGAAGCTTTCTTT. Its protein product is CASSYPGRNTEAFF.

This clonotype has a handful of counts. The CDR3: CASSVVAGNPYNEQFF. The CDR3 DNA reads as TGTGCCAGCAGCGTAGTAGCGGGCAACCCCTACAATGAGCAGTTCTTC. The V and J genes are TRBV9 and TRBJ2-1, with TRBD2 matching over 7 bases. The junction had 5 bases not matched to a gene; V was cut back by 0 bases and J by 2 bases. Germline assignment: CDR1 SGDLS and CDR2 YYNGEE. This CDR3 spans 16 amino acids.

This clonotype turned up a few times. CDR3 loop: CASSAPGQVGELFF. CDR3 coding DNA: TGCGCCAGCAGCGCCCCGGGACAGGTCGGGGAGCTGTTTTTT. The chain joins TRBV4-1 to TRBJ2-2; 8 positions match TRBD1. The junction had 6 bases not matched to a gene; V was cut back by 5 bases and J by 7 bases. Germline-derived CDR1 and CDR2 are MGHRA and YSYEKL. This CDR3 region has 14 residues.

V and J are TRBV29-1 and TRBJ2-1; weak D call: TRBD2 (5 bases). Germline CDR1 and CDR2: SQVTM and ANQGSEA. Trimming left V 7 bases short and J 10 bases short, with 14 bases between. This CDR3 spans 11 amino acids. The CDR3 sequence: CSADYLGEQFF. CDR3 DNA: TGCAGCGCCGACTACCTGGGGGAGCAGTTCTTC.

This clonotype was seen a few times. This chain joins TRBV5-1 and TRBJ1-5; D is unresolved. This CDR3 region has 15 residues. V was pared by 0 bases and J by 3 bases, with 10 bases between. Germline loops: CDR1 SGHRS, CDR2 YFSETQ. CDR3 protein: CASSLGVGSNQPQHF. In DNA form, the CDR3 reads TGCGCCAGCAGCTTGGGGGTCGGATCCAATCAGCCCCAGCATTTT.

This clonotype was seen a handful of times. The chain is built from TRBV19 and TRBJ2-1; TRBD2 matches 8 bases. The CDR3 extends over 16 amino acids. Germline trimming cut 2 bases from V and 0 bases from J; bases unmatched to any gene: 3. Germline loops: CDR1 LNHDA, CDR2 SQIVND (reference sequence). CDR3 DNA sequence: TGTGCCAGTAGTATATCGGGGGGGAGCTCCTACAATGAGCAGTTCTTC. It codes for CASSISGGSSYNEQFF.

V usage is TRBV6-5 and J usage is TRBJ1-5; no reliable D call. CDR1 is MNHEY, CDR2 SVGAGI, per germline. This CDR3 has 14 amino acids. Trimming took off 5 bases at V and 1 base at J, with 9 bases between the two ends. DNA for the CDR3: TGTGCCAGCAGTCGCCTTGGGAGCAATCAGCCCCAGCATTTT. The encoded protein is CASSRLGSNQPQHF.

This clonotype was recorded only once. A much larger clone is a single base away; this may be a read error. CDR3 sequence: CASSLEGATEAFF. The CDR3 DNA sequence: TGTGCCAGCAGCTTAGAGGGGGCCACTGAAGCTTTCTTT. V usage is TRBV7-9 and J usage is TRBJ1-1; 7 nucleotides align to TRBD1. The J segment lost 4 bases and the V segment lost 1 base, leaving 0 bases of the junction unmatched. Germline CDR1 is SEHNR and CDR2 is FQNEAQ (reference sequence). There are 13 residues in the CDR3.

The chain employs TRBV5-6 and TRBJ2-3, with D uncertain. CDR3 size: 15 residues. Germline V gene lookup returns CDR1 SGHDT and CDR2 YYEEEE. V was cut by 4 bases and J by 0 bases, with 12 bases left in between. The CDR3 DNA follows: TGTGCCAGCAGCCTTGAACCCTCTAGCACAGATACGCAGTATTTT. Protein sequence: CASSLEPSSTDTQYF.

This clonotype was detected only a few times. The chain carries TRBV5-6 and TRBJ1-4; D call uncertain. Between the trimmed V and J ends, which lost 4 bases and 5 bases, there was a span of 9 bases. In germline, CDR1 is SGHDT, CDR2 YYEEEE. The CDR3 is 13 amino acids. As DNA, the CDR3 is TGTGCCAGCAGCAAAAGCCCAAATGAAAAACTGTTTTTT. Translation: CASSKSPNEKLFF.